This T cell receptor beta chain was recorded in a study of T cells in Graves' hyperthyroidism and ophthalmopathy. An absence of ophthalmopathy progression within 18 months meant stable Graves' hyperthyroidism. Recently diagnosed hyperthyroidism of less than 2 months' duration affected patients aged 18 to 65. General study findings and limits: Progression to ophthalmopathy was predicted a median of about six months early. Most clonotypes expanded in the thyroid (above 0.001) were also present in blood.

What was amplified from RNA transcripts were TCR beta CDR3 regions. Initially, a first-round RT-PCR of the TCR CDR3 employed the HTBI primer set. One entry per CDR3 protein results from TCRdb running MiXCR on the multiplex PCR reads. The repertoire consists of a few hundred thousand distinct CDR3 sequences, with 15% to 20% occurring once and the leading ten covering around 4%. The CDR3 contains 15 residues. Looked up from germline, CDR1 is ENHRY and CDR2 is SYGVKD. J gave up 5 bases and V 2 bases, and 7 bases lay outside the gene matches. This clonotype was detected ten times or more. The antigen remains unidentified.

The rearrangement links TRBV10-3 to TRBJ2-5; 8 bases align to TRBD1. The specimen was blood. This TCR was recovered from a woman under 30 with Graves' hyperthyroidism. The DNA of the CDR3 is TGTGCCATCAGTGAGGCGACAGGGGTCGGGGAGACCCAGTACTTC. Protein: CAISEATGVGETQYF.